This TCR beta chain was profiled in a study of beta chain features in type 1 diabetes. Findings of the study overall: Researchers could not determine here whether HLA type influences TCRB rearrangement.

Expressed TCRB transcripts were sequenced after all isolated RNA was converted to cDNA. The table came from immunoSEQ multiplex PCR; TCRdb's copy has only in-frame clones and leaves some out. The sample lists about 160,000 clones, about 9.8% occurring once. The V and J ends lost 7 bases and 2 bases respectively, with 18 bases between them. CDR1 is SGHTA, CDR2 FQGNSA, per germline. This CDR3 region has 16 residues. This clone was seen a handful of times. Its antigen is as yet unknown. This TCR was sampled from a woman between 18 and 30 years old in good health. Sequencing was performed on central memory CD4+ T cells from blood. V and J are TRBV7-2 and TRBJ2-1; maybe TRBD2 (6 bases). CDR3 loop: CASTRSRGGAYNEQFF. In DNA form, the CDR3 reads TGTGCCAGCACCCGGTCGAGGGGCGGGGCCTACAATGAGCAGTTCTTC.